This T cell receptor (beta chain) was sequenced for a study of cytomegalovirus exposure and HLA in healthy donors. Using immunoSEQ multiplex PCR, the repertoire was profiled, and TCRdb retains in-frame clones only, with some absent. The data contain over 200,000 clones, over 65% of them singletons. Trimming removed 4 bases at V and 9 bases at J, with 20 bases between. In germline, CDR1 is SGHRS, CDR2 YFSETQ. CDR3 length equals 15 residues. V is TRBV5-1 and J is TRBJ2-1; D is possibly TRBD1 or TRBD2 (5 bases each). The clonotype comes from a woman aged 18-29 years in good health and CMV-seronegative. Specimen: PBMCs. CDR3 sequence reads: CASSPLSGVGGEQFF. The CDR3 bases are TGCGCCAGCAGCCCATTAAGCGGAGTTGGGGGTGAGCAGTTCTTC.